This record looks at one T cell receptor beta chain sequence and its context. At one of its ends the junction is not consistent with the germline gene, which may arise from a read error. This entry is derived from a study of cytomegalovirus exposure and HLA in healthy donors. PCR primers comprised 60 Vbeta and 13 Jbeta primers. Measured with immunoSEQ multiplex PCR; TCRdb has only the in-frame clones, and not every one. The table shows 120,000 or so clones, with approximately 81% occurring only once. Germline assignment: CDR1 SEHNR and CDR2 FQNEAQ (reference sequence). The CDR3 length is 16 residues. The source material was PBMCs. The receptor was derived from a man aged 18 to 35 in good health and CMV-seropositive. The chain combines TRBV7-9 with TRBJ2-1, with 12 nucleotides matching TRBD2. CDR3 DNA sequence: TGTTCCAGCAGCTTAGGACTAGCGGGGTTCTACAATGAGCAGTTCTTC. Its translation: CSSSLGLAGFYNEQFF.